This T cell receptor (beta chain) was sequenced in a study of OX40 agonist ivuxolimab in advanced cancers. At the level of the study: Patients were dosed with the agonistic anti-OX40 (CD134) antibody ivuxolimab. Each patient was given ivuxolimab into a vein every 2 weeks, at 0.01 to 10 mg/kg.

Sequenced by immunoSEQ multiplex PCR; TCRdb stores in-frame clones only, minus some. The repertoire has some 57,000 clones, almost 85% of them found once; the top ten carry approximately 1.2%. Concerning this clone itself: Antigen specificity is unknown.

This CDR3 is 14 amino acids long. Trimming took 2 bases from V and 2 from J, leaving 8 bases between them. The germline V gene has CDR1 MGHRA and CDR2 YSYEKL. The study, taken as a whole, reports: The authors also found low normalized T-cell clonal expansion in some nonresponders. Researchers report that CD8+ T cells had, on average, more expanded clones than CD4+.

This clonotype originated in an adult with an advanced solid tumor such as melanoma, head and neck, liver or kidney cancer. Sample: CD4+ or CD8+ T cells sorted from blood, taken in a trial of the OX40 agonist ivuxolimab. The chain joins TRBV4-1 to TRBJ2-3; D not certain. CDR3 sequence reads: CASSQRALTDTQYF. CDR3 in DNA: TGCGCCAGCAGCCAAAGGGCCCTCACAGATACGCAGTATTTT.